Listed here are 7 T cell receptor beta chains from one sample, sequenced in a study of blood T cell repertoires in COVID-19. The assay was immunoSEQ multiplex PCR, and TCRdb's table has in-frame clones only and misses some. The profile shows roughly 70,000 clones, over 75% of them singletons. The sample taken for sequencing was peripheral blood. Receptors originate from an older woman with acute or convalescent COVID-19.

This clone was picked up one time. V usage is TRBV19 and J usage is TRBJ2-4; TRBD1 aligns across 10 bases. CDR3 size: 15 residues. V was clipped by 4 bases and J by 7 bases; unmatched bases: 7. CDR1 and CDR2 from the germline V gene are LNHDA and SQIVND (reference sequence). The CDR3 is CASSSGTGELNIQYF. The CDR3 bases are TGTGCCAGTAGTAGTGGGACAGGGGAATTGAACATTCAGTACTTC.

The rearrangement links TRBV2 to TRBJ1-1; D gene uncertain. Trimming shortened V by 10 bases and J by 6 bases, and 21 bases separated the two germline ends. The V gene's germline CDR1 is SNHLY and CDR2 FYNNEI. CDR3 length equals 14 residues. CDR3 bases: TGTGCCACTACGTTAGAGCAGGCGTCCCCTGAAGCTTTCTTT. It encodes CATTLEQASPEAFF.

The chain joins TRBV7-3 to TRBJ2-1, with 9 bases fitting TRBD2. The CDR3 is 15 amino acids. The V gene's germline CDR1 is SGHTA and CDR2 FQGTGA. Germline trimming cut 4 bases from V and 14 bases from J; bases unmatched to any gene: 15. The CDR3 nucleotides are TGTGCCAGCAGCTCCGGACTAGCGTTCTTCCGATTGGAGTTCTTC. Translation: CASSSGLAFFRLEFF.

The chain uses TRBV18 and TRBJ1-6; D is undetermined. This CDR3 comprises 13 residues. The germline V gene has CDR1 KGHSH and CDR2 LQKENI. V was pared by 3 bases and J by 9 bases, with 9 bases between. CDR3 in DNA: TGTGCCAGCTCACCGTCGAGTGGTTCACCCCTCCACTTT. Residues: CASSPSSGSPLHF.

The chain carries TRBV2 and TRBJ1-2; D is uncertain. The germline V gene has CDR1 SNHLY and CDR2 FYNNEI. The CDR3 is 13 amino acids. V lost 3 bases and J lost 7, with 12 bases in between. The CDR3 DNA sequence: TGTGCCAGCAGTGACTCTAGGAGCGGTGGCTACACCTTC. It translates to CASSDSRSGGYTF.

The chain is built from TRBV5-6 and TRBJ2-1; 9 positions match TRBD2. This CDR3 spans 14 amino acids. Germline lookup yields CDR1 SGHDT and CDR2 YYEEEE. Trimming at V came to 4 bases and at J to 7 bases, leaving 6 bases not matched to a gene. The CDR3 sequence is CASSRAGGLNEQFF. In nucleotides, the CDR3 is TGTGCCAGCAGCCGGGCGGGAGGGCTGAATGAGCAGTTCTTC.

The rearrangement uses TRBV6-4 and TRBJ2-1; D unclear. CDR1 is MRHNA and CDR2 is SNTAGT in the germline V gene. The CDR3 covers 11 residues. V dropped 2 bases and J dropped 12 bases, with 8 bases sitting between them. The CDR3, as DNA: TGTGCCAGCAGTGACGGCATTACGCAGTTCTTC. Protein: CASSDGITQFF.